The 29 T cell receptor beta chains in this list originate from one sample, sequenced in a study of T cell repertoires in cytomegalovirus infection. TCRdb re-called the reads through MiXCR, storing one row per CDR3 protein. The table has 150,000 or so distinct CDR3 sequences, around a quarter seen once. The sample was PBMCs. The receptors shown here come from a human donor in good health (CMV status not recorded). Some clones in this sample may be carry-over from other donors' samples.

This clonotype was recorded a few times. V is TRBV12-3 or TRBV12-4 and J is TRBJ2-5; D unclear. Trimming cost V 6 bases and J 5 bases, with 19 bases left between them. There are 15 residues in the CDR3. As DNA, the CDR3 is TGTGCCAGCAGCACCCCGACGGTACGGGTCGAGACCCAGTACTTC. This codes for CASSTPTVRVETQYF.

V is TRBV20-1 and J is TRBJ2-7; 8 bases agree with TRBD1. The CDR3 length is 12 residues. The germline gives CDR1 DFQATT, CDR2 SNEGSKA (reference sequence). The V segment lost 6 bases and the J segment 4 bases; nucleotides outside the gene matches: 5. The chain's CDR3 is CSARTGRYEQYF. CDR3 nucleotide sequence: TGCAGTGCCAGGACAGGGCGGTACGAGCAGTACTTC.

The rearrangement joins TRBV14 to TRBJ2-7; the D is unclear. Trimming shortened V by 2 bases and J by 2 bases, and 7 bases separated the two germline ends. The CDR3 covers 13 residues. Germline CDR1 is SGHDN and CDR2 is FVKESK. The CDR3 sequence is CASSQLGPYEQYF. CDR3 bases: TGTGCCAGCAGCCAATTAGGACCCTACGAGCAGTACTTC.

This clonotype was counted ten times or more. The genes are TRBV7-2 and TRBJ1-1, with a possible D match to TRBD1 (6 bases). Per the germline V gene, CDR1 is SGHTA and CDR2 is FQGNSA. The V gene lost 4 bases and the J gene lost 11 bases, with 20 bases spanning the gap. This CDR3 region has 14 residues. DNA for the CDR3: TGTGCCAGCAGCTCGATCTCGGGACAATTACCCGCTTTCTTT. It yields the protein CASSSISGQLPAFF.

In this sample, this clonotype turned up many times. The chain employs TRBV7-8 and TRBJ2-1, with TRBD2 as a possible D gene (6 bases). The CDR3 covers 13 residues. The V gene's germline CDR1 is SGHVS and CDR2 FQNEAQ. The ends were cut back, 6 bases at V and 2 bases at J, with 8 bases in the middle. The CDR3 reads CASRPSAYNEQFF. CDR3 sequence (DNA): TGTGCCAGCAGACCTAGCGCCTACAATGAGCAGTTCTTC.

The sample holds many counts of this clonotype. The CDR3 sequence: CATSDSRGRGTEAFF. Written as DNA, the CDR3 is TGTGCCACCAGTGATAGCAGGGGGCGAGGGACTGAAGCTTTCTTT. The chain carries TRBV24-1 and TRBJ1-1; 8 nucleotides match TRBD1. Trimming took 3 bases from V and 5 from J; bases not matched to a gene: 7. Germline V lookup: CDR1 KGHDR, CDR2 SFDVKD. The CDR3 extends over 15 amino acids.

This clonotype was observed many times. This chain links TRBV7-9 with TRBJ2-1; 7 nucleotides align to TRBD2. The CDR3 sequence is 16 residues long. Germline-derived CDR1 and CDR2 are SEHNR and FQNEAQ (reference sequence). J lost 9 bases, V lost 5 bases, and 16 bases had no gene match. The CDR3 here is CASSATAGGRVIEQFF. As DNA, the CDR3 is TGTGCCAGCAGCGCTACGGCGGGCGGGAGAGTGATTGAGCAGTTCTTC.

As DNA, the CDR3 is TGTGCCAGCAGCGTCTCCGGGACATTAAATCAGCCCCAGCATTTT. It codes for CASSVSGTLNQPQHF. This sequence joins TRBV9 and TRBJ1-5, with a tentative D call TRBD1 (6 bases). This CDR3 region has 15 residues. V lost 2 bases to trimming and J lost 4 bases, with 13 bases between them. Germline V CDR1 and CDR2: SGDLS, YYNGEE.

In this sample, this clonotype turned up many times. The rearrangement links TRBV7-6 to TRBJ1-5; the D gene is possibly TRBD1 (5 bases). The CDR3 is made up of 18 amino acids. The V end was cut by 4 bases, the J end by 0 bases, with 19 bases between. Germline V CDR1 and CDR2: SGHVS, FNYEAQ. The CDR3 region is CASSSGSGEGISNQPQHF. The CDR3 DNA sequence: TGTGCCAGCAGCTCAGGGAGCGGGGAGGGTATTAGCAATCAGCCCCAGCATTTT.

The chain recombines TRBV7-3 with TRBJ2-3; D is unresolved. CDR3 length equals 13 residues. The V and J ends lost 0 bases and 9 bases respectively, with 10 bases between them. Germline CDR1 SGHTA, CDR2 FQGTGA. Written as DNA, the CDR3 is TGTGCCAGCAGCTTAACGGACCTCGGCACGCAGTATTTT. Its translation is CASSLTDLGTQYF.

This clonotype was counted between two and nine times. The rearrangement links TRBV28 to TRBJ1-5; TRBD1 is a possible D gene (6 bases). CDR1 MDHEN and CDR2 SYDVKM come from the germline V gene. This CDR3 is 14 amino acids long. Trimming cost V 6 bases and J 1 base, with 10 bases left between them. CDR3 coding DNA: TGTGCCAGCAGGGAGGGGGGGAGCAATCAGCCCCAGCATTTT. Its protein is CASREGGSNQPQHF.

This clonotype was counted at least ten times. V is TRBV7-2 and J is TRBJ2-3; TRBD2 matches at 8 bases. Losses at the gene ends were 5 bases for V and 6 bases for J; bases not matched to a gene: 10. Germline-derived CDR1 and CDR2 are SGHTA and FQGNSA. This CDR3 is built from 15 residues. CDR3 sequence (DNA): TGTGCCAGCAGCGCAAGCGGGAGAAGTGGGGATACGCAGTATTTT. Protein sequence: CASSASGRSGDTQYF.

This chain links TRBV28 with TRBJ2-7, with 11 bases identical to TRBD2. The CDR3 has 13 amino acids. The germline CDR1 and CDR2 sequences are MDHEN and SYDVKM. After removal of 8 bases from V and 4 bases from J, the junction contained 4 bases not matched to a gene. The CDR3 nucleotides read TGTGCCAGCGGCCGACTAGCGGGGTACGAGCAGTACTTC. As protein: CASGRLAGYEQYF.

J is TRBJ2-7 and V is TRBV29-1; tentatively, D is TRBD1 (7 bases). V was cut by 6 bases and J by 3 bases, with 27 bases left in between. CDR3 length equals 17 residues. Germline V gives CDR1 SQVTM, CDR2 ANQGSEA. Here the CDR3 reads CSVGGQRASETIYEQYF. As DNA, the CDR3 is TGCAGCGTGGGGGGACAGAGGGCTAGCGAGACCATCTACGAGCAGTACTTC.

The V gene is TRBV7-3, the J gene TRBJ2-2; 8 nucleotides line up with TRBD2. J lost 0 bases, V lost 5 bases, and 5 bases had no gene match. CDR3 length: 16 amino acids. Germline V gene sequence: CDR1 SGHTA, CDR2 FQGTGA. CDR3 DNA sequence: TGTGCCAGCAGCCGGGGTAGCGGGGCGAACACCGGGGAGCTGTTTTTT. Residues: CASSRGSGANTGELFF.

The J gene is TRBJ2-7, the V gene TRBV18, with 7 positions matching TRBD1. Germline V CDR1 and CDR2: KGHSH, LQKENI. Unmatched junction bases numbered 16, after V lost 7 bases and J lost 1 base. The CDR3 runs 17 residues. The CDR3 here is CASFHTTGKGSSYEQYF. The CDR3 DNA follows: TGTGCCAGCTTCCATACGACAGGGAAAGGGAGTTCCTACGAGCAGTACTTC.

The rearrangement uses TRBV11-2 and TRBJ1-1, with 8 positions matching TRBD1. Germline V CDR1 and CDR2: SGHAT, FQNNGV. V trimming: 3 bases; J trimming: 5 bases; junction bases outside the gene matches: 5. This CDR3 is built from 14 residues. This chain's CDR3 is CASSFGQGETEAFF. CDR3 DNA: TGTGCCAGCAGCTTCGGACAGGGTGAGACTGAAGCTTTCTTT.

This clonotype has a handful of counts. This chain links TRBV20-1 with TRBJ2-5; D possibly corresponds to TRBD1 (6 bases). The CDR3 length is 15 residues. V was cut by 3 bases and J by 2 bases, with 16 bases left in between. Per the germline V gene, CDR1 is DFQATT and CDR2 is SNEGSKA (reference sequence). This CDR3 is CSASPLDRFQETQYF. The CDR3 bases are TGCAGTGCTAGCCCACTAGACAGGTTTCAAGAGACCCAGTACTTC.

This clonotype showed up many times. The chain couples TRBV12-3 or TRBV12-4 to TRBJ2-5, with TRBD2 matching 7 bases. This CDR3 has 13 amino acids. The V and J ends lost 3 bases and 5 bases, in that order; junction bases with no gene match: 3. The CDR3 region has the DNA TGTGCCAGCAGTTTTTTCGGGAGGGAGACCCAGTACTTC. Translated, it gives CASSFFGRETQYF.

This clonotype was seen a single time. This rearrangement joins TRBV7-9 to TRBJ1-3; TRBD1 might be the D (5 bases). Germline V gene data show CDR1 as SEHNR and CDR2 as FQNEAQ (reference sequence). V lost 6 bases, J lost 8 bases, and 14 bases lay in between. The CDR3 contains 13 residues. The CDR3 coding sequence is TGTGCCAGCAGATTAAGCCCGGGGCACACCATATATTTT. It yields the protein CASRLSPGHTIYF.

The chain employs TRBV5-1 and TRBJ2-1; no definite D call. CDR3 length: 15 amino acids. V lost 0 bases, J lost 4 bases, and 11 bases lay in between. The germline CDR1 and CDR2 sequences are SGHRS and YFSETQ. Written as DNA, the CDR3 is TGCGCCAGCAGCTTGGAGGGTAATCCTTACAATGAGCAGTTCTTC. Translation: CASSLEGNPYNEQFF.

This clonotype was counted ten times or more. V gene TRBV7-9 combines with J gene TRBJ2-1; D uncertain. The germline CDR1 and CDR2 sequences are SEHNR and FQNEAQ (reference sequence). V lost 4 bases and J lost 4, with 17 bases in between. The CDR3 totals 16 residues. The CDR3 protein is CASSSDGFLGYNEQFF. Written as DNA, the CDR3 is TGTGCCAGCAGCTCAGACGGGTTCTTGGGTTACAATGAGCAGTTCTTC. Full variable domain (missing parts from reference TRBV7-9 and TRBJ2-1): DTGVSQNPRHKITKRGQNVTFRCDPISEHNRLYWYRQTLGQGPEFLTYFQNEAQLEKSRLLSDRFSAERPKGSFSTLEIQRTEQGDSAMYLCASSSDGFLGYNEQFFGPGTRLTVL.

This clonotype showed up just once. The rearrangement uses TRBV9 and TRBJ2-3; unclear D gene. The germline V gene encodes CDR1 SGDLS and CDR2 YYNGEE. The CDR3 has 17 amino acids. The ends were cut back, 0 bases at V and 6 bases at J, with 20 bases in the middle. CDR3 sequence reads: CASSVAQWALLPDTQYF. CDR3 bases: TGTGCCAGCAGCGTAGCTCAGTGGGCCCTACTCCCCGATACGCAGTATTTT.

The gene calls are TRBV6-5 and TRBJ2-3, with D perhaps assigned TRBD1 or TRBD2 (5 bases each). Germline V gene lookup returns CDR1 MNHEY and CDR2 SVGAGI. The germline V and J ends were trimmed by 0 bases and 4 bases, with 14 bases remaining between them. CDR3 length equals 16 residues. This chain's CDR3 is CASSYSLRGRADTQYF. For the CDR3, the DNA is TGTGCCAGCAGTTACTCGTTGAGGGGCCGGGCAGATACGCAGTATTTT.

The table lists this clonotype with a few counts. The rearrangement joins TRBV7-6 to TRBJ1-5; weak D call: TRBD1 (5 bases). This CDR3 has 16 residues. Trimming shortened V by 1 base and J by 7 bases, and 17 bases separated the two germline ends. In germline, CDR1 is SGHVS, CDR2 FNYEAQ. The CDR3 region has the DNA TGTGCCAGCAGCTTAGGGGGGGGACGCTCGGGACAGCCCCAGCATTTT. Amino acid sequence: CASSLGGGRSGQPQHF.

The chain carries TRBV6-2 or TRBV6-3 and TRBJ2-7, with TRBD2 identical over 10 bases. The CDR3 is 14 residues long. Germline values: CDR1 MNHEY, CDR2 SVGEGT. V was clipped by 6 bases and J by 0 bases; unmatched bases: 2. The chain's CDR3 is CASSGLADSYEQYF. The CDR3 nucleotides are TGTGCCAGCAGCGGACTAGCGGACTCCTACGAGCAGTACTTC.

This clonotype was seen only a few times. Compared with germline, one end of the junction differs, possibly owing to a read error. V and J are TRBV4-1 and TRBJ1-6; 8 bases match TRBD1. This CDR3 is built from 13 residues. Germline V gene sequence: CDR1 MGHRA, CDR2 YSYEKL. The CDR3 loop is CASNRDRNSPLHF. CDR3 DNA sequence: TGTGCCAGCAATCGGGACAGGAATTCACCCCTCCACTTT.

The chain couples TRBV4-2 to TRBJ2-3; the match to TRBD2 covers 9 bases. The V gene's germline CDR1 is LGHNA and CDR2 YNFKEQ. There are 18 residues in the CDR3. V gave up 0 bases and J gave up 2 bases; unmatched junction bases: 9. CDR3: CASSQDSRGRGSTDTQYF. In DNA form, the CDR3 reads TGTGCCAGCAGCCAAGATAGTCGCGGGAGGGGATCCACAGATACGCAGTATTTT.

This clonotype was observed a few times. This sequence joins TRBV3-1 and TRBJ1-4; D ambiguous. V gave up 4 bases and J gave up 11 bases, with 8 bases separating them. The CDR3 is 11 residues long. CDR1 is LGHDT, CDR2 YNNKEL, per germline (reference sequence). CDR3 in DNA: TGTGCCAGCAGCCTTACAGAGAAACTGTTTTTT. The encoded protein is CASSLTEKLFF.